Listed below are T cell receptor beta chains from one sample, sequenced in a study of early T cells in non-severe SARS-CoV-2 infection. Each CDR3 protein gets one entry after TCRdb re-called the 5' RACE reads with MiXCR. Of roughly 67,000 distinct CDR3 sequences in the sample, more than 9% were seen once. Material for sequencing was whole blood. Receptors were obtained from an adult who was a healthcare worker with PCR-confirmed SARS-CoV-2 infection or an uninfected control (not recorded which). The conserved cysteine and the conserved F or W are not part of the CDR3 here.

TRBJ1-1 | TRBV6-1 | ASRGGTKKDTEAF
TRBJ1-5 | TRBV5-5 | ASSLAGTYSNQPQH
TRBJ2-7 | TRBV30 | AWGRDEQY
TRBJ1-2 | TRBV9 | ASSARQDRPYGYT
TRBJ2-3 | TRBV10-1 | ASSESMGDTQY
TRBJ1-5 | TRBV30 | AWSLSGTGNQPQH
TRBJ1-5 | TRBV2 | ASSETWSNQPQH
TRBJ2-1 | TRBV6-5 | ASSYRGAGYNEQF
TRBJ1-1 | TRBV5-1 | ASSTDRGRTEAF
TRBJ2-5 | TRBV12-3/TRBV12-4 | ASSLTRQETQY
TRBJ1-1 | TRBV5-1 | ASRPRGNTEAF
TRBJ1-1 | TRBV20-1 | SAIEGVATEAF
TRBJ1-6 | TRBV10-3 | AISSDSYNSPLH
TRBJ1-1 | TRBV11-3 | ASSETRQGAEAF
TRBJ2-1 | TRBV9 | ASSVQPNNEQF
TRBJ2-7 | TRBV20-1 | SGGGLASYEQY